Below, 22 T cell receptor beta chains from the same sample are listed, as sequenced in a study of T cells after yellow fever vaccination. TCRdb redid the calling of the 5' RACE reads with MiXCR, one entry per CDR3 protein. This sample has 150,000 to 200,000 distinct CDR3 sequences; about 6.2% occur once, and the top ten carry roughly 3%. This specimen consisted of CD4+ T cells sorted from PBMCs, obtained on the day of the first yellow fever vaccination. These receptors all stem from a man aged 18-30 years who received the YFV17D yellow fever vaccine.

This rearrangement joins TRBV19 to TRBJ1-5, with D maybe TRBD1 (5 bases). The length of the CDR3 is 12 residues. Germline CDR1 and CDR2: LNHDA and SQIVND (reference sequence). CDR3 sequence (DNA): TGTGCGTCCGAGGGGATATATCAGCCCCAGCATTTT. As protein: CASEGIYQPQHF.

This clonotype was recorded many times. V gene TRBV29-1 combines with J gene TRBJ2-2; D gene unclear. The CDR3 spans 14 residues. Germline V gene sequence: CDR1 SQVTM, CDR2 ANQGSEA. V gave up 4 bases and J gave up 2 bases, with 11 bases separating them. CDR3 sequence: CSVAAQLNTGELFF. In DNA, the CDR3 is TGCAGCGTTGCAGCCCAGTTAAACACCGGGGAGCTGTTTTTT.

The chain couples TRBV20-1 to TRBJ1-5; D is unresolved. The germline V gene encodes CDR1 DFQATT and CDR2 SNEGSKA (reference sequence). The V end was cut by 7 bases, the J end by 0 bases, with 10 bases between. CDR3 size: 13 residues. The CDR3 reads CSVRSYSNQPQHF. CDR3 sequence (DNA): TGCAGTGTCAGGAGCTATAGCAATCAGCCCCAGCATTTT.

This clonotype turned up a few times. J is TRBJ1-5 and V is TRBV23-1; 8 bases fit TRBD1. TRBV23-1 is an open reading frame, and its role is uncertain. The trim removed 2 bases at V and 1 base at J, leaving 4 bases unmatched. This CDR3 is built from 16 residues. This CDR3 is CASSQAQGASNQPQHF. In DNA form, the CDR3 reads TGCGCCAGCAGTCAAGCCCAGGGGGCGAGCAATCAGCCCCAGCATTTT.

A few counts support this clonotype. The chain uses TRBV5-5 and TRBJ2-2; the match to TRBD1 covers 9 bases. The CDR3 contains 17 residues. Germline V lookup: CDR1 SGHKS, CDR2 YYEKEE (reference sequence). V was clipped by 0 bases and J by 2 bases; unmatched bases: 5. DNA of the CDR3: TGTGCCAGCAGCTTGGTCCCGGGACAGGGAAACACCGGGGAGCTGTTTTTT. Encoded protein: CASSLVPGQGNTGELFF.

This clonotype was found many times. This chain uses TRBV9 with TRBJ1-4; possibly TRBD1 for D (6 bases). Between the trimmed V and J ends, which lost 7 bases and 5 bases, there was a span of 15 bases. CDR3 length: 14 residues. The germline V gene encodes CDR1 SGDLS and CDR2 YYNGEE. This chain's CDR3 is CASGTGTRNEKLFF. The CDR3 DNA reads as TGTGCCAGCGGGACCGGGACAAGGAATGAAAAACTGTTTTTT.

This clonotype was detected a few times. This sequence joins TRBV24-1 and TRBJ1-1; perhaps TRBD1 as D (5 bases). The germline V gene has CDR1 KGHDR and CDR2 SFDVKD. V gave up 1 base and J gave up 2 bases, with 10 bases separating them. The CDR3 sequence is 15 residues long. The CDR3 sequence: CATSDLGAKNTEAFF. The CDR3 nucleotides read TGTGCCACCAGTGATTTAGGGGCTAAAAACACTGAAGCTTTCTTT.

This clonotype was picked up many times. The chain recombines TRBV20-1 with TRBJ2-3; D not certain. V was clipped by 0 bases and J by 0 bases, with 7 bases between them. The length of the CDR3 is 14 residues. Germline assignment: CDR1 DFQATT and CDR2 SNEGSKA (reference sequence). The CDR3 protein is CSARDTGSTDTQYF. As DNA, the CDR3 is TGCAGTGCTAGAGATACGGGTAGCACAGATACGCAGTATTTT.

Ten or more counts support this clonotype. V is TRBV7-2 and J is TRBJ2-3; D is unclear. Trimming left V 3 bases short and J 1 base short, with 11 bases between. Germline lookup yields CDR1 SGHTA and CDR2 FQGNSA. The CDR3 consists of 15 residues. The CDR3 loop is CASSFFPQGTDTQYF. The DNA for the CDR3 is TGTGCCAGCAGCTTCTTCCCCCAGGGCACAGATACGCAGTATTTT.

This clonotype appeared many times. J is TRBJ2-5 and V is TRBV7-2; D not resolved. The length of the CDR3 is 14 residues. Deletions cut 2 bases from V and 2 bases from J, with 9 bases between. Germline CDR1 and CDR2: SGHTA and FQGNSA. CDR3 in amino acids: CASSLYRVQETQYF. The CDR3 DNA is TGTGCCAGCAGCTTATACAGAGTACAAGAGACCCAGTACTTC.

This clonotype was observed many times. The chain uses TRBV6-1 and TRBJ2-5; 14 bases agree with TRBD2. The CDR3 is made up of 17 amino acids. The trim removed 3 bases at V and 1 base at J, leaving 4 bases unmatched. The V gene's germline CDR1 is MNHNS and CDR2 SASEGT. The CDR3 protein is CASSEGLAGATQETQYF. In nucleotides, the CDR3 is TGTGCCAGCAGTGAGGGACTAGCGGGGGCGACCCAAGAGACCCAGTACTTC.

This clonotype showed up just a few times. V usage is TRBV6-1 and J usage is TRBJ2-7, with D unclear. V lost 5 bases and J lost 6, with 20 bases in between. Germline V CDR1 and CDR2: MNHNS, SASEGT. The CDR3 totals 15 residues. CDR3 nucleotides: TGTGCCAGCAGTCCCTACCCCGAAGGGCAGAGCGAGCAGTACGTC. Translation: CASSPYPEGQSEQYV.

This clonotype was seen at least ten times. The chain has TRBV4-3 and TRBJ2-3; 12 bases match TRBD1. J was trimmed by 6 bases and V by 3 bases; bases with no gene match: 7. CDR1 and CDR2 (germline): LGHNA, YSLEER. The CDR3 covers 16 residues. This chain's CDR3 is CASSQGTGGVLDTQYF. The CDR3 nucleotides are TGCGCCAGCAGCCAGGGGACAGGGGGCGTCCTGGATACGCAGTATTTT.

This clonotype was counted at least ten times. The chain joins TRBV5-6 to TRBJ2-1; TRBD1 matches 8 bases. The length of the CDR3 is 13 residues. Germline lookup yields CDR1 SGHDT and CDR2 YYEEEE. Trimming cost V 6 bases and J 6 bases; bases outside gene matches: 5. CDR3 coding DNA: TGTGCCAGCACCCTGGACAGGGTCAATGAGCAGTTCTTC. This codes for CASTLDRVNEQFF.

This clonotype has a handful of counts. V and J are TRBV9 and TRBJ2-5; 12 bases are a match to TRBD2. Germline CDR1 is SGDLS and CDR2 is YYNGEE. Trimming took 3 bases from V and 2 from J; bases not matched to a gene: 5. The CDR3 has 16 amino acids. The CDR3 sequence: CASSAQLAGGQETQYF. DNA of the CDR3: TGTGCCAGCAGCGCCCAACTAGCGGGGGGACAAGAGACCCAGTACTTC.

This clonotype was detected ten times or more. The V and J genes are TRBV20-1 and TRBJ1-6; TRBD1 matches 9 bases. This CDR3 has 16 residues. Trimming cost V 1 base and J 14 bases; bases outside gene matches: 15. Germline assignment: CDR1 DFQATT and CDR2 SNEGSKA (reference sequence). The CDR3 here is CSARGSDRGYPYALHF. The CDR3 DNA is TGCAGTGCTAGAGGGTCTGACAGGGGGTACCCCTACGCCCTCCACTTT.

This clonotype was seen a few times. V and J are TRBV7-2 and TRBJ1-3; no clear D gene. This CDR3 has 15 amino acids. V was cut by 1 base and J by 0 bases, with 7 bases left in between. Germline CDR1 reads SGHTA; CDR2 reads FQGNSA. The CDR3 sequence is CASSLVADSGNTIYF. Written as DNA, the CDR3 is TGTGCCAGCAGCTTAGTGGCAGACTCTGGAAACACCATATATTTT.

To note about this clonotype: At one end, the junction sequence differs from germline, possibly due to a read error. V and J are TRBV5-1 and TRBJ1-6; TRBD1 matches at 9 bases. Germline assignment: CDR1 SGHRS and CDR2 YFSETQ. This CDR3 contains 16 residues. CDR3 coding DNA: TGCGCCAGCAGCCAGGGACAGGGACGAGGTAATTTACCCCTCCACTTT. Protein product: CASSQGQGRGNLPLHF.

This clonotype was counted at least ten times. The rearrangement uses TRBV4-3 and TRBJ2-3, with TRBD2 as a possible D gene (5 bases). Germline lookup yields CDR1 LGHNA and CDR2 YSLEER. The CDR3 consists of 16 residues. V was pared by 4 bases and J by 0 bases, with 14 bases between. This chain's CDR3 is CASSLRLGASTDTQYF. The CDR3 DNA reads TGCGCCAGCAGCCTTCGACTGGGAGCTAGCACAGATACGCAGTATTTT.

The gene calls are TRBV4-3 and TRBJ1-6, with D perhaps TRBD1 (6 bases). This CDR3 has 17 residues. The V end lost 2 bases, the J end lost 0 bases, and 11 bases lay between the germline ends. Germline V gene lookup returns CDR1 LGHNA and CDR2 YSLEER. The CDR3 spells CASSQTGSLSYNSPLHF. Here the CDR3 DNA reads TGCGCCAGCAGCCAAACAGGGTCCCTCTCCTATAATTCACCCCTCCACTTT.

This clonotype was counted many times. The chain uses TRBV7-6 and TRBJ2-5; tentative D call: TRBD2 (5 bases). Germline V gene data show CDR1 as SGHVS and CDR2 as FNYEAQ. V was trimmed by 2 bases and J by 2 bases, leaving 15 bases between them. The CDR3 is 16 residues long. The CDR3, as DNA: TGTGCCAGCAGCTTATTCCGGGGATTACCACAAGAGACCCAGTACTTC. Encoded protein: CASSLFRGLPQETQYF.

V gene TRBV30 combines with J gene TRBJ1-5; D uncertain. This CDR3 has 12 residues. V was clipped by 1 base and J by 2 bases, with 3 bases between them. Germline CDR1 GTSNPN, CDR2 SVGIG (reference sequence). Written as DNA, the CDR3 is TGTGCCTGGAGTGGGCGCAATCAGCCCCAGCATTTT. Translation: CAWSGRNQPQHF.